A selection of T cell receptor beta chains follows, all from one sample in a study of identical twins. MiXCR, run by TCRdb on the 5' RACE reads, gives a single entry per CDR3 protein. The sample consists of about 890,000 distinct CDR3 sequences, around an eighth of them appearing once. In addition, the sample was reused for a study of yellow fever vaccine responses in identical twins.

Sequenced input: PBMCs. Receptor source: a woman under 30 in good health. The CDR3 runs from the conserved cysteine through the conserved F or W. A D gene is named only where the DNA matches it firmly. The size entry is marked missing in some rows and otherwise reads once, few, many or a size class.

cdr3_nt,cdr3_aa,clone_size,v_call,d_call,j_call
TGCAGTGCTGACAGGGGAGTCCATGGCTACACCTTC,CSADRGVHGYTF,.,TRBV20-1,TRBD1,TRBJ1-2
TGTGCCACCAGCAGAGGGACAGAGAATCAGCCCCAGCATTTT,CATSRGTENQPQHF,.,TRBV15,.,TRBJ1-5
TGTGCCAGCATTTCAGCCGGGGCCTATCAGCCCCAGCATTTT,CASISAGAYQPQHF,many,TRBV6-5,.,TRBJ1-5
TGTGCCAGCAGTGAAGAGGGGTCCGATACGCAGTATTTT,CASSEEGSDTQYF,many,TRBV25-1,.,TRBJ2-3
TGTGCCAGCAGCTTAACTAGCGGCTTCCACGAGCAGTACTTC,CASSLTSGFHEQYF,.,TRBV13,TRBD2,TRBJ2-7
TGTGCCAGCAGCAATAGCGGGGGGCCTACCGGGGAGCTGTTTTTT,CASSNSGGPTGELFF,few,TRBV12-3/TRBV12-4,TRBD2,TRBJ2-2
TGTGCCAGCAGTTTGACGACGACGGGGTCTGGAAACACCATATATTTT,CASSLTTTGSGNTIYF,few,TRBV28,.,TRBJ1-3
TGTGCCAGCAGCGGCCCTACAGGGGGCGTCGAGGAGACCCAGTACTTC,CASSGPTGGVEETQYF,.,TRBV5-5,TRBD1,TRBJ2-5
TGCGCCAGCAGCCAAGGACTGGACACCGGGGAGCTGTTTTTT,CASSQGLDTGELFF,.,TRBV4-1,.,TRBJ2-2
TGTGCCAGCAGTTATGGGTTGGGGGATACGCAGTATTTT,CASSYGLGDTQYF,many,TRBV6-2/TRBV6-3,.,TRBJ2-3
TGCAGTGCCGCCGGAAATCTTCCCTACGAGCAGTACTTC,CSAAGNLPYEQYF,few,TRBV20-1,.,TRBJ2-7
TGTGCCAGCAGTTTATTTGGGACAGATGCAGATACGCAGTATTTT,CASSLFGTDADTQYF,.,TRBV27,TRBD1,TRBJ2-3
TGTGCCAGCAGCCAGGGACTAGCGGGAGTAAGAGATACGCAGTATTTT,CASSQGLAGVRDTQYF,.,TRBV14,TRBD2,TRBJ2-3
TGTGCCAGCAGTGTTCGGCTTGGGACATCGGGTAGTGAAGCTTTCTTT,CASSVRLGTSGSEAFF,.,TRBV6-1,.,TRBJ1-1
TGCAGTGCTGGGGACAGGCCTGGCTTTTCACCCCTCCACTTT,CSAGDRPGFSPLHF,.,TRBV20-1,TRBD1,TRBJ1-6
TGTGCCAGCAGTTACTCGATTGGTGGAGAGACCCAGTACTTC,CASSYSIGGETQYF,.,TRBV6-5,.,TRBJ2-5
TGTGCTAGTGGACCCTCGACAGGGGTGGAAAAACTGTTTTTT,CASGPSTGVEKLFF,.,TRBV12-5,TRBD1,TRBJ1-4
TGTGCCAGCAGCACGGGACTCGTAGGGGACGAGCAGTACTTC,CASSTGLVGDEQYF,.,TRBV5-6,.,TRBJ2-7
TGCGCCAGCAGCGCAACAGGCGGGGAGCTGTTTTTT,CASSATGGELFF,.,TRBV5-1,.,TRBJ2-2
TGTGCCAGCAGCTTGGGGACGGGCGGCTACACCTTC,CASSLGTGGYTF,.,TRBV7-2,.,TRBJ1-2
TGTGCCAGTAGTATTTCCGAAAATCAGCCCCAGCATTTT,CASSISENQPQHF,few,TRBV19,.,TRBJ1-5
TGTGCCAGACTCCCGGGAATACACGAGCAGTACTTC,CARLPGIHEQYF,few,TRBV28,.,TRBJ2-7
TGTGCCAGCAGTGCGGGAGGCCCTCCCTACGAGCAGTACTTC,CASSAGGPPYEQYF,.,TRBV28,TRBD2,TRBJ2-7
TGTACCAGCAGCAAGGTGGACTCCACCGGGGAGCTGTTTTTT,CTSSKVDSTGELFF,.,TRBV3-1,.,TRBJ2-2
TGTGCCATCAGTGAGTCGAGGCAGGGGGCTCAGTCCTCTGGGGCCAACGTCCTGACTTTC,CAISESRQGAQSSGANVLTF,.,TRBV10-3,TRBD1,TRBJ2-6
TGCAGCGTTCAGACAGGGACCTACGAGCAGTACTTC,CSVQTGTYEQYF,.,TRBV29-1,TRBD1,TRBJ2-7
TGTGCCAGCAGTGAAGGATGGGACAGACACAATGAGCAGTTCTTC,CASSEGWDRHNEQFF,.,TRBV2,TRBD1,TRBJ2-1
TGCAGTGCTCCAAGCACGACTAGGCTTGGCGATGAGCAGTTCTTC,CSAPSTTRLGDEQFF,.,TRBV20-1,.,TRBJ2-1
TGTGCCAGCAGTGAAAGGACAGCTAGCACAGATACGCAGTATTTT,CASSERTASTDTQYF,few,TRBV6-1,.,TRBJ2-3
TGTGCCAGCAGCTCCTCCTCACAGGGCACTGAAGCTTTCTTT,CASSSSSQGTEAFF,many,TRBV7-6,.,TRBJ1-1
TGTGCCAGCAGCTTACGAGGGGGGGTGGGGACCTCCTACGAGCAGTACTTC,CASSLRGGVGTSYEQYF,.,TRBV7-9,.,TRBJ2-7
TGTGCCAGCTCGGGCGGACGACAGGGGAGCAAAAACATTCAGTACTTC,CASSGGRQGSKNIQYF,many,TRBV18,TRBD1,TRBJ2-4
TGTGCCAGCAAACACGACCCCAAAAGTACATACAATGAGCAGTTCTTC,CASKHDPKSTYNEQFF,.,TRBV6-2/TRBV6-3,.,TRBJ2-1
TGTGCCAGCAGCCGGGGTATGGGCACAGATACGCAGTATTTT,CASSRGMGTDTQYF,few,TRBV12-3/TRBV12-4,.,TRBJ2-3
TGTGCCAGCAGCGTAGAGGGGGGGGCCTACAATGAGCAGTTCTTC,CASSVEGGAYNEQFF,few,TRBV9,.,TRBJ2-1
TGCAGTGCTAGCTGGACTAGCGGGAGAGGTGAGCAGTTCTTC,CSASWTSGRGEQFF,many,TRBV20-1,TRBD2,TRBJ2-1
TGTGCCAGCAGCGTACAGGGGGACAAAAACATTCAGTACTTC,CASSVQGDKNIQYF,many,TRBV3-1,TRBD1,TRBJ2-4
TGCAGCGTTGATTATGGGGTCACAACCTACAATGAGCAGTTCTTC,CSVDYGVTTYNEQFF,.,TRBV29-1,.,TRBJ2-1
TGTGCCAGCAGCCCAGAATTGGGGGGGGTGCTAGCCAAAAACATTCAGTACTTC,CASSPELGGVLAKNIQYF,few,TRBV7-6,TRBD2,TRBJ2-4
TGCGCCAGCAGTGTTTCAGGGGAGACCCAGTACTTC,CASSVSGETQYF,.,TRBV10-2,.,TRBJ2-5
TGTGCCAGCAGCGTAGGCACGATTCGGACAGATACGCAGTATTTT,CASSVGTIRTDTQYF,few,TRBV9,.,TRBJ2-3
TGTGCCAGCAGCCAAGATGGACAGTGGATTAGCACCATATATTTT,CASSQDGQWISTIYF,.,TRBV14,.,TRBJ1-3
TGTGCCAGCAGCGCCGAACAGGTACCCCGCACAGATACGCAGTATTTT,CASSAEQVPRTDTQYF,many,TRBV12-3/TRBV12-4,.,TRBJ2-3
TGTGCCAGCAGTGGGCCGACAGGGGCGAACACTGAAGCTTTCTTT,CASSGPTGANTEAFF,.,TRBV12-3/TRBV12-4,TRBD1,TRBJ1-1
TGCAGTGCTAGACCGTACAGGGCCCCCACCGGGGAGCTGTTTTTT,CSARPYRAPTGELFF,.,TRBV20-1,.,TRBJ2-2
TGTGCCAGTAGGGCGACGGCAACTAATGAAAAACTGTTTTTT,CASRATATNEKLFF,.,TRBV19,.,TRBJ1-4
TGTGCCAGCAGCGGGGGCGGTGGTACCGGGGAGCTGTTTTTT,CASSGGGGTGELFF,.,TRBV27,.,TRBJ2-2
TGCAGCGTTTTCTGGACTAGCGGGAGGGCCCGTCGGGAGCAGTACTTC,CSVFWTSGRARREQYF,.,TRBV29-1,TRBD2,TRBJ2-7
TGCGCCAGCAGACAGAGGGCAGATACGCAGTATTTT,CASRQRADTQYF,few,TRBV5-1,.,TRBJ2-3
TGCGCCAGCAGACGGACTAGCGTCACAGATACGCAGTATTTT,CASRRTSVTDTQYF,few,TRBV10-2,TRBD2,TRBJ2-3
TGTGCCAGCAGTTTAAGGGTAGCGGGGCTCACAGATACGCAGTATTTT,CASSLRVAGLTDTQYF,few,TRBV12-3/TRBV12-4,TRBD2,TRBJ2-3
TGTGCCAGCAGCTTAGTCGGCCAGTTTAACACTGAAGCTTTCTTT,CASSLVGQFNTEAFF,few,TRBV7-2,.,TRBJ1-1
TGTGCCAGCAGTAACCCCCGTGGACCTAGCACAGATACGCAGTATTTT,CASSNPRGPSTDTQYF,many,TRBV25-1,.,TRBJ2-3
TGTGCCAGCATCCCGACCGTCTCCTACAATGAGCAGTTCTTC,CASIPTVSYNEQFF,few,TRBV6-4,.,TRBJ2-1
TGTGCCATCCTCGAGGGGCGGGACTCCGGGGAGCTGTTTTTT,CAILEGRDSGELFF,few,TRBV10-3,.,TRBJ2-2
TGCGCCAGCAGCCAAGACAGGGAATTAATCACAGATACGCAGTATTTT,CASSQDRELITDTQYF,few,TRBV4-1,.,TRBJ2-3
TGTGCCAGCAGCTTAGCCATGGGAGAGACCCAGTACTTC,CASSLAMGETQYF,few,TRBV7-6,.,TRBJ2-5